This T cell receptor beta chain was observed in a study of shared clonotypes between healthy human individuals. General study findings and limits: What limited the represented genetic and exposure-history diversity was the small number of donors.

Sequenced by immunoSEQ multiplex PCR; TCRdb stores in-frame clones only, minus some. The sample includes about 490,000 clones, around 78% seen only once; the top ten take 13%. All the donors were Caucasian adults who lived in Nashville, Tennessee. Germline lookup yields CDR1 MNHEY and CDR2 SMNVEV (reference sequence). Trimming took off 5 bases at V and 6 bases at J, with 13 bases between the two ends. The CDR3 is 13 amino acids. Regarding this clone: Its antigen is still unknown.

What was sequenced was PBMCs. The receptor was isolated from a woman aged 35 to 49 in good health. Some clones in this sample may be carry-over from other donors' samples. V gene TRBV27 combines with J gene TRBJ1-1, with D perhaps matching TRBD1 (5 bases). For the CDR3, the DNA is TGTGCCAGCAGTAACTGGGGGGACTCTGAAGCTTTCTTT. Its translation is CASSNWGDSEAFF.